The rows below give T cell receptor beta chains drawn from one sample of a study of radiation and T cells in renal cell carcinoma. Only in-frame clones appear in the TCRdb table, and some are missing; sequencing was by immunoSEQ multiplex PCR. The sample consists of some 75,000 clones, around 80% of them appearing once. The sequencing here drew on blood, taken from a patient whose treatment included radiotherapy and nephrectomy. These receptor sequences come from a man aged 55 to 69 with renal cell carcinoma. The CDR3 runs from the conserved cysteine through the conserved F or W. The order of the fields is clone size, J gene, V gene, D gene, CDR3 protein, CDR3 DNA. The D gene is left open where the match is weak. Clone size is stated in some rows and not others, as once, few, many or a class when expanded.

size: -
J: TRBJ2-1
V: TRBV28
D: -
CDR3: CASSFSNEQFF
DNA: TGTGCCAGCAGTTTTTCCAACGAGCAGTTCTTC

size: -
J: TRBJ2-7
V: TRBV2
D: TRBD2
CDR3: CASSRTSGRARSGEQYF
DNA: TGTGCCAGCAGTAGGACTAGCGGGAGGGCCAGGTCTGGCGAGCAGTACTTC

size: few
J: TRBJ2-1
V: TRBV7-2
D: TRBD2
CDR3: CASSFYPPGGRTYNEQFF
DNA: TGTGCCAGCAGCTTTTACCCACCGGGAGGGAGAACCTACAATGAGCAGTTCTTC

size: few
J: TRBJ1-1
V: TRBV4-2
D: TRBD1
CDR3: CASSQEGPSTGMNTEAFF
DNA: TGTGCCAGCAGCCAAGAGGGACCTTCGACAGGGATGAACACTGAAGCTTTCTTT

size: once
J: TRBJ2-5
V: TRBV5-4
D: -
CDR3: CASSRQGETQYF
DNA: TGTGCCAGCAGCCGGCAGGGGGAGACCCAGTACTTC

size: -
J: TRBJ1-4
V: TRBV9
D: -
CDR3: CASSVAGRNEKLFF
DNA: TGTGCCAGCAGCGTCGCGGGGAGAAATGAAAAACTGTTTTTT

size: -
J: TRBJ2-7
V: TRBV5-6
D: TRBD1
CDR3: CASSSIRQGSYEQYF
DNA: TGTGCCAGCAGCTCCATAAGACAGGGGTCCTACGAGCAGTACTTC

size: -
J: TRBJ1-4
V: TRBV7-2
D: TRBD1
CDR3: CASSPLGQGNEKLFF
DNA: TGTGCCAGCAGCCCCCTGGGACAGGGCAATGAAAAACTGTTTTTT

size: few
J: TRBJ2-2
V: TRBV6-5
D: TRBD2
CDR3: CASSPGGTGELFF
DNA: TGTGCCAGCAGTCCGGGGGGGACCGGGGAGCTGTTTTTT

size: -
J: TRBJ2-5
V: TRBV5-5
D: TRBD1
CDR3: CASSFRGQETQYF
DNA: TGTGCCAGCAGCTTCAGGGGGCAAGAGACCCAGTACTTC

size: -
J: TRBJ2-1
V: TRBV13
D: -
CDR3: CASSLEGSGNEQFF
DNA: TGTGCCAGCAGCTTAGAGGGGTCCGGGAATGAGCAGTTCTTC

size: -
J: TRBJ2-1
V: TRBV2
D: -
CDR3: CASSEGQNQHEQFF
DNA: TGTGCCAGCAGTGAAGGGCAGAACCAACATGAGCAGTTCTTC

size: -
J: TRBJ1-2
V: TRBV19
D: TRBD1
CDR3: CASRQQGTYGYTF
DNA: TGTGCCAGTAGGCAACAGGGGACCTATGGCTACACCTTC